The following is a T cell receptor beta chain sequence with its context. Germline CDR1 and CDR2: MNHNS and SASEGT. Deletions cut 1 base from V and 7 bases from J, with 11 bases between. This CDR3 comprises 14 residues. This specimen belongs to a study of blood T cell repertoires in COVID-19. Profiled with immunoSEQ multiplex PCR; TCRdb holds only in-frame clones, not every one. This sample carries approximately 220,000 clones, approximately 80% of them seen once, and the ten largest clones take more than 25%. The chain joins TRBV6-1 to TRBJ1-5; a weak D match, TRBD1 (6 bases). The receptor's source is a man in his forties with acute or convalescent COVID-19. Sequenced sample: peripheral blood. CDR3 protein: CASSEDFGGQPQHF. DNA of the CDR3: TGTGCCAGCAGTGAAGATTTTGGGGGCCAGCCCCAGCATTTT.